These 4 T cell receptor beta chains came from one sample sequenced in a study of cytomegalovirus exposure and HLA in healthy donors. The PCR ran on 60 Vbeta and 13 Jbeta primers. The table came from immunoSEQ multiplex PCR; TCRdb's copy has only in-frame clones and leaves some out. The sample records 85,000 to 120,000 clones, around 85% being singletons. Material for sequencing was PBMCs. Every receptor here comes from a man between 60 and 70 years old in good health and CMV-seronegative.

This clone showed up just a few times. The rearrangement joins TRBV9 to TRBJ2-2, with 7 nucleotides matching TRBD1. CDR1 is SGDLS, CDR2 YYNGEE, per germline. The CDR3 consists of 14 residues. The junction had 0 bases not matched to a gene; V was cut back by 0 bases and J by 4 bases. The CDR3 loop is CASSVAGGTGELFF. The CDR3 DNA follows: TGTGCCAGCAGCGTAGCAGGGGGCACCGGGGAGCTGTTTTTT.

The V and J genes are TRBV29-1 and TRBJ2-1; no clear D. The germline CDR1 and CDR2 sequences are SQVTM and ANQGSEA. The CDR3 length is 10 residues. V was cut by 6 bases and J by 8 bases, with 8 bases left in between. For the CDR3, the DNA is TGCAGCGTCAGTACATATGAGCAGTTCTTC. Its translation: CSVSTYEQFF.

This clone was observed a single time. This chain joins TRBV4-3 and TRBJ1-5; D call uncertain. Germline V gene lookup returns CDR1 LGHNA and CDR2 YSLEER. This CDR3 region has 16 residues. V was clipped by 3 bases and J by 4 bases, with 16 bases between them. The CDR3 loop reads CASSHFNRETNQPQHF. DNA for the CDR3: TGCGCCAGCAGCCATTTCAATCGGGAGACAAATCAGCCCCAGCATTTT.

This CDR3 reads CASSQDRASGGAGEQFF. Written as DNA, the CDR3 is TGTGCCAGCAGCCAAGATCGGGCTAGCGGGGGGGCTGGTGAGCAGTTCTTC. The V and J genes are TRBV4-2 and TRBJ2-1, with TRBD2 matching 12 bases. The germline CDR1 and CDR2 sequences are LGHNA and YNFKEQ. V trimming: 0 bases; J trimming: 9 bases; junction bases outside the gene matches: 9. The CDR3 has 17 amino acids.